A single sample gave rise to the 13 T cell receptor beta chains below, sequenced in a study of T cell responses to AZD1222 COVID-19 vaccine. This table comes from immunoSEQ multiplex PCR, and its TCRdb copy is limited to in-frame clones, with some not included. Of roughly 180,000 clones listed, roughly nine tenths were seen once; the top ten hold approximately 1.8%. The source was peripheral blood, collected 28 days after the second AZD1222 dose. All receptors derive from an adult who received the AZD1222 COVID-19 vaccine.

The chain links TRBV3-1 (or the pseudogene TRBV3-2) to TRBJ1-4; D is possibly TRBD1 (6 bases). The CDR3 has 18 residues. V lost 4 bases, J lost 0 bases, and 18 bases lay in between. Germline values: CDR1 LGHDT, CDR2 YNNKEL (reference sequence). The CDR3 DNA follows: TGTGCCAGCAGCCCGAAGAAGGGGGGCCCCGCAACTAATGAAAAACTGTTTTTT. Residues: CASSPKKGGPATNEKLFF.

J is TRBJ1-1 and V is TRBV5-1; no clear D. CDR3 size: 16 residues. The V gene lost 0 bases and the J gene lost 1 base, with 13 bases spanning the gap. The germline gives CDR1 SGHRS, CDR2 YFSETQ. This chain's CDR3 is CASSLGASRANTEAFF. The CDR3 DNA is TGCGCCAGCAGCTTGGGGGCGTCCCGGGCGAACACTGAAGCTTTCTTT.

The V gene is TRBV5-1, the J gene TRBJ1-3, with TRBD1 as a possible D gene (6 bases). The CDR3 contains 15 residues. Per the germline V gene, CDR1 is SGHRS and CDR2 is YFSETQ. With 1 base removed from V and 4 bases from J, the gap between germline ends came to 12 bases. CDR3 residues: CASSLTTGAGNTIYF. CDR3 sequence (DNA): TGCGCCAGCAGCTTGACGACAGGCGCCGGAAACACCATATATTTT.

This chain links TRBV28 with TRBJ1-5; D perhaps matches TRBD1 (6 bases). The CDR3 has 13 residues. V was shortened by 10 bases and J by 3 bases, with 13 bases between the two germline ends. The V gene's germline CDR1 is MDHEN and CDR2 SYDVKM. CDR3 DNA: TGTGCCACATCAGGGGTCAACAATCAGCCCCAGCATTTT. It encodes CATSGVNNQPQHF.

The chain recombines TRBV9 with TRBJ2-4; 7 positions agree with TRBD1. The trim removed 4 bases at V and 0 bases at J, leaving 13 bases unmatched. Looked up from germline, CDR1 is SGDLS and CDR2 is YYNGEE. This CDR3 is built from 18 residues. The CDR3 spells CASSPPGQWGLAKNIQYF. The CDR3 nucleotides read TGTGCCAGCAGCCCCCCGGGACAGTGGGGGCTAGCCAAAAACATTCAGTACTTC.

This chain uses TRBV18 with TRBJ2-1; 8 bases map to TRBD2. V dropped 2 bases and J dropped 8; count of bases not matched to a gene: 5. The CDR3 is 14 amino acids. Germline V CDR1 and CDR2: KGHSH, LQKENI. CDR3 protein: CASSPEGLAYEQFF. For the CDR3, the DNA is TGTGCCAGCTCACCAGAAGGACTAGCCTATGAGCAGTTCTTC.

The chain carries TRBV12-3 or TRBV12-4 and TRBJ1-2, with D maybe TRBD1 (6 bases). CDR3 length equals 11 residues. Trimming took 6 bases from V and 12 from J, leaving 14 bases between them. The CDR3 reads CASSFRGLHTF. DNA for the CDR3: TGTGCCAGCAGCTTCAGGGGACTACACACCTTC.

The chain couples TRBV18 to TRBJ1-6; D is ambiguous. Germline values: CDR1 KGHSH, CDR2 LQKENI. The CDR3 has 15 amino acids. Trimming stripped 2 bases from V and 8 bases from J, with 13 bases between. CDR3 sequence reads: CASSPKNAGDSPLHF. CDR3 DNA sequence: TGTGCCAGCTCACCAAAAAATGCCGGAGATTCACCCCTCCACTTT.

The V and J genes are TRBV7-9 and TRBJ2-2, with D maybe TRBD2 (5 bases). With 5 bases removed from V and 4 bases from J, the gap between germline ends came to 17 bases. The CDR3 is 16 residues long. Germline CDR1 SEHNR, CDR2 FQNEAQ (reference sequence). The CDR3 nucleotides are TGTGCCAGCAGCCGATCAAGGGAGTATGCCACCGGGGAGCTGTTTTTT. As protein: CASSRSREYATGELFF.

V and J are TRBV30 and TRBJ1-6, with TRBD1 matching 7 bases. V trimming: 2 bases; J trimming: 7 bases; junction bases outside the gene matches: 2. This CDR3 spans 13 amino acids. Germline V gene sequence: CDR1 GTSNPN, CDR2 SVGIG (reference sequence). The CDR3 sequence: CAWSQQGNSPLHF. CDR3 nucleotide sequence: TGTGCCTGGAGTCAACAGGGGAATTCACCCCTCCACTTT.

This chain uses TRBV2 with TRBJ2-7, with 7 bases lining up with TRBD1. The CDR3 totals 12 residues. Germline CDR1 reads SNHLY; CDR2 reads FYNNEI. V lost 6 bases and J lost 5; bases outside the gene matches: 4. The CDR3 DNA follows: TGTGCCAGCAGGCCCGGGACAGACGAGCAGTACTTC. It encodes CASRPGTDEQYF. The full variable domain, with the rest looked up from reference TRBV2 and TRBJ2-7, is EPEVTQTPSHQVTQMGQEVILRCVPISNHLYFYWYRQILGQKVEFLVSFYNNEISEKSEIFDDQFSVERPDGSNFTLKIRSTKLEDSAMYFCASRPGTDEQYFGPGTRLTVT.

The chain uses TRBV21-1 and TRBJ1-5; the table assigns TRBD1, which was not confirmed against the DNA. TRBV21-1 is shown as a pseudogene. CDR3 length: 15 residues. The CDR3 spells CARGKGQGWNQPQHF. Written as DNA, the CDR3 is TGTGCCAGGGGAAAGGGACAGGGCTGGAATCAGCCCCAGCATTTT.

The chain combines TRBV11-2 with TRBJ2-1, with 8 bases identical to TRBD2. CDR1 and CDR2 from the germline V gene are SGHAT and FQNNGV. The CDR3 is 13 amino acids. V lost 3 bases, J lost 10 bases, and 5 bases stayed unmatched. Written as DNA, the CDR3 is TGTGCCAGCAGCTTCGGGAGGGCAGAGGAGCAGTTCTTC. It yields the protein CASSFGRAEEQFF.